A single T cell receptor beta chain is shown here with its context. Its cognate antigen is unknown. The sample is drawn from a study of long-term antiretroviral therapy in people with HIV. Samples were assayed with immunoSEQ v3.0 at survey level. Method: immunoSEQ multiplex PCR; TCRdb's copy keeps in-frame clones and lacks some. The table includes roughly 16,000 clones, approximately 80% detected once. Regarding the study as a whole: Those clones which expanded before ART made up the dominant part of the repertoire at all time points. Blood collection from the mid-2000s to the late 2010s possibly occurred under older ART regimens. Upon ART, diversity increased but remained lower than transplant donor controls.

This receptor was taken from a man younger than 35 with HIV. Sample: unsorted PBMCs, taken 0.3 years after starting antiretroviral therapy.

The CDR3, as DNA: TGTGCCAGCAGTGAGTTGGGGAGAAATGAGCAGTTCTTC. Protein sequence: CASSELGRNEQFF. This rearrangement joins TRBV6-1 to TRBJ2-1, with D perhaps TRBD2 (5 bases). The CDR3 consists of 13 residues. V was clipped by 3 bases and J by 7 bases, with 10 bases between them. Germline assignment: CDR1 MNHNS and CDR2 SASEGT.